This T cell receptor (beta chain) was captured in a study of OX40 agonist ivuxolimab in advanced cancers. Germline V gene lookup returns CDR1 MNHNY and CDR2 SVGAGI (reference sequence). The V end lost 1 base, the J end lost 5 bases, and 9 bases lay between the germline ends. CDR3 length: 14 amino acids. Method: immunoSEQ multiplex PCR; TCRdb's copy keeps in-frame clones and lacks some. The sample has tens of thousands of clones, under 90% seen once. The sequencing here drew on CD4+ or CD8+ T cells sorted from blood, taken in a trial of the OX40 agonist ivuxolimab. V gene TRBV6-6 combines with J gene TRBJ1-5; D possibly corresponds to TRBD1 (5 bases). The clonotype comes from an adult with an advanced solid tumor such as melanoma, head and neck, liver or kidney cancer. The CDR3 DNA is TGTGCCAGCAGTTACTTGGGAGGGGATCAGCCCCAGCATTTT. Protein product: CASSYLGGDQPQHF.